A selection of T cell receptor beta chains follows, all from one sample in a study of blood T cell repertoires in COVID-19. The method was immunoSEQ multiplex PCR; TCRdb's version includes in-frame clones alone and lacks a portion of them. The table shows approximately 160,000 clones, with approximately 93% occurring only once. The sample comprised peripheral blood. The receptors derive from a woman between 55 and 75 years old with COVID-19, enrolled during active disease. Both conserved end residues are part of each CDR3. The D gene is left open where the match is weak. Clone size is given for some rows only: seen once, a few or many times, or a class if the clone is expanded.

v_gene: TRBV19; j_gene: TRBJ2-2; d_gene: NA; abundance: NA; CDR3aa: CASSVQGSGELFF; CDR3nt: TGTGCCAGTAGTGTTCAGGGGTCCGGGGAGCTGTTTTTT
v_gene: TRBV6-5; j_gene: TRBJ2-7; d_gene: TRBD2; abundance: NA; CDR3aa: CASREGSGGVYEQYF; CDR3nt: TGTGCCAGCAGGGAGGGGTCGGGGGGAGTCTACGAGCAGTACTTC
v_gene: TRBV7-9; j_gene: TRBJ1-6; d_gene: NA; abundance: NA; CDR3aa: CASSLLNSRGSPLHF; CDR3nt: TGTGCCAGCAGCTTGTTGAACTCCCGGGGTTCACCCCTCCACTTT
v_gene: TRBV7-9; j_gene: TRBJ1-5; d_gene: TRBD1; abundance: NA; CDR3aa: CASSPGTVRVEPQHF; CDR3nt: TGTGCCAGCAGCCCTGGGACAGTGAGGGTGGAACCCCAGCATTTT
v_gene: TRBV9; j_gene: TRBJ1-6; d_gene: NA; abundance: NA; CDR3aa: CASSVASVDSPLHF; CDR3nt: TGTGCCAGCAGCGTAGCCAGTGTGGATTCACCCCTCCACTTT
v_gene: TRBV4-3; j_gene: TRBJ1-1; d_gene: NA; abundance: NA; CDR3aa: CASSQDTQGLNTEAFF; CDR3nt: TGCGCCAGCAGCCAAGATACACAGGGATTGAACACTGAAGCTTTCTTT
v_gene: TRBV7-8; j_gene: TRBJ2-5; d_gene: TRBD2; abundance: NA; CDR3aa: CASSLFPASGGLGETQYF; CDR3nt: TGTGCCAGCAGCTTATTCCCAGCTAGCGGGGGGTTAGGGGAGACCCAGTACTTC
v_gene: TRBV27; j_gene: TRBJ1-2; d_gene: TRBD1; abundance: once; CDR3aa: CASSLSRGYGYGYTF; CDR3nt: TGTGCCAGCAGTTTGAGCAGGGGGTATGGTTATGGCTACACCTTC
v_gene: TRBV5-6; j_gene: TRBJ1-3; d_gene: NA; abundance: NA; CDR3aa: CASSRGNGNTIYF; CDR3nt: TGTGCCAGCAGTCGGGGTAATGGAAACACCATATATTTT
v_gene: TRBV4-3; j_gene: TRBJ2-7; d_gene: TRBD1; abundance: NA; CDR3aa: CASSQGQGRSYEQYF; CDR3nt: TGCGCCAGCAGCCAAGGACAGGGCCGTTCCTACGAGCAGTACTTC
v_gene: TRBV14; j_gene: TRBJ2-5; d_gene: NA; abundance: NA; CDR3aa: CASSQNPRLAQYF; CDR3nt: TGTGCCAGCAGCCAGAACCCCAGGCTGGCCCAGTACTTC